The rows below give T cell receptor beta chains drawn from one sample of a study of shared clonotypes between healthy human individuals. Only in-frame clones appear in the TCRdb table, and some are missing; sequencing was by immunoSEQ multiplex PCR. The sample has about 2 million clones, 95% seen once. Material: naive CD4+ T cells sorted from blood. These receptors came from a man in his late teens or twenties in good health. Each CDR3 is given with its conserved first and last residue. The D gene is left open where the match is weak. Only part of the rows carry a size: once, few, many, or a class if the clone is expanded.

clone_size j_call d_call v_call cdr3_aa cdr3_nt
- TRBJ1-2 - TRBV30 CAWSGRNRDYGYTF TGTGCCTGGAGTGGAAGGAATCGGGACTATGGCTACACCTTC
- TRBJ2-7 - TRBV7-9 CASSLAGGAKLEQYF TGTGCCAGCAGCTTAGCGGGTGGGGCTAAGCTCGAGCAGTACTTC
- TRBJ1-2 - TRBV19 CASSLGTPANYGYTF TGTGCCAGTAGTCTCGGGACTCCCGCTAACTATGGCTACACCTTC
- TRBJ1-2 - TRBV9 CASAGLYGYTF TGTGCCAGCGCCGGTCTCTATGGCTACACCTTC
- TRBJ2-5 TRBD1 TRBV5-6 CASSLGQGRGQETQYF TGTGCCAGCAGCTTGGGACAGGGAAGGGGGCAAGAGACCCAGTACTTC
- TRBJ1-1 TRBD1 TRBV28 CASRSGTVNTEAFF TGTGCCAGCAGATCCGGGACAGTGAACACTGAAGCTTTCTTT
- TRBJ2-7 - TRBV5-1 CASSLEVGVTYEQYF TGCGCCAGCAGCTTGGAGGTGGGGGTTACCTACGAGCAGTACTTC
- TRBJ1-4 - TRBV14 CASSQIPGDVTTNEKLFF TGTGCCAGCAGCCAAATACCAGGGGATGTAACTACTAATGAAAAACTGTTTTTT
- TRBJ2-7 - TRBV5-1 CASSEPSSVGQYF TGCGCCAGCAGCGAACCATCTAGCGTCGGGCAGTACTTC
- TRBJ2-3 - TRBV10-3 CAISGASDATDTQYF TGTGCCATCAGTGGAGCTAGCGACGCCACAGATACGCAGTATTTT
- TRBJ1-1 - TRBV2 CASRKRLQGNPEAFF TGTGCCAGCAGAAAACGGCTTCAGGGAAACCCTGAAGCTTTCTTT
- TRBJ2-3 TRBD2 TRBV11-2 CASSAGTSGMGTQYF TGTGCCAGCAGCGCAGGGACTAGCGGGATGGGTACGCAGTATTTT
- TRBJ1-2 - TRBV28 CASTVQENYGYTF TGTGCCAGCACCGTACAGGAGAACTATGGCTACACCTTC
- TRBJ1-2 TRBD1 TRBV30 CAWRPGQGNYGYTF TGTGCCTGGAGACCGGGACAGGGGAACTATGGCTACACCTTC
- TRBJ1-1 - TRBV4-3 CASSQGGGLEAFF TGCGCCAGCAGCCAAGGAGGGGGACTTGAAGCTTTCTTT
- TRBJ2-5 TRBD1 TRBV5-1 CASSWGQVYQETQYF TGCGCCAGCAGCTGGGGACAGGTGTACCAAGAGACCCAGTACTTC
- TRBJ2-3 - TRBV5-6 CASSLVDNTQYF TGTGCCAGCAGCTTGGTGGACAATACGCAGTATTTT
- TRBJ2-7 TRBD2 TRBV5-1 CASSLGLAGDEQYF TGCGCCAGCAGCTTGGGGCTAGCGGGAGACGAGCAGTACTTC
- TRBJ2-7 - TRBV21-1 CASSKGSLGQGMWEQYF TGTGCCAGCAGCAAAGGATCATTGGGACAGGGGATGTGGGAGCAGTACTTC
- TRBJ2-1 TRBD1 TRBV5-1 CASSLEGGRMDEQFF TGCGCCAGCAGCTTGGAAGGGGGCCGGATGGATGAGCAGTTCTTC
- TRBJ2-5 - TRBV5-5 CASSLLGERKESQETQYF TGTGCCAGCAGCTTGTTGGGGGAGAGGAAGGAATCCCAAGAGACCCAGTACTTC
once TRBJ1-4 TRBD1 TRBV6-1 CATLSPTGESLLFF TGTGCCACCTTATCCCCCACAGGGGAATCATTACTGTTTTTT
- TRBJ2-3 - TRBV18 CASSRRSADTQYF TGTGCCAGCTCACGACGGAGCGCAGATACGCAGTATTTT
- TRBJ2-3 TRBD2 TRBV25-1 CASSDPRTSGGVKQYF TGTGCCAGCAGTGATCCTCGGACTAGCGGGGGGGTAAAGCAGTATTTT
- TRBJ2-7 - TRBV7-2 CASSLEGRGWAYEQYF TGTGCCAGCAGCTTAGAAGGCAGGGGTTGGGCCTACGAGCAGTACTTC
- TRBJ1-4 - TRBV6-4 CASSDSDSMNEKLFF TGTGCCAGCAGTGACTCCGACAGTATGAATGAAAAACTGTTTTTT
- TRBJ2-1 TRBD2 TRBV6-1 CASSTGTSGDYEQFF TGTGCCAGCAGCACCGGGACTAGCGGGGACTATGAGCAGTTCTTC
- TRBJ1-6 TRBD1 TRBV27 CASSPRGPYQYNSPLHF TGTGCCAGCAGTCCCAGGGGGCCTTATCAGTATAATTCACCCCTCCACTTT
- TRBJ1-1 - TRBV7-9 CASSLARQANTEAFF TGTGCCAGCAGCTTAGCTCGACAGGCGAACACTGAAGCTTTCTTT
many TRBJ1-3 - TRBV30 CAWTHTSGNTIYF TGTGCCTGGACCCACACCTCTGGAAACACCATATATTTT
- TRBJ2-5 TRBD2 TRBV30 CAWSVRGGAQETQYF TGTGCCTGGAGTGTACGGGGAGGGGCCCAAGAGACCCAGTACTTC
- TRBJ2-1 TRBD1 TRBV6-6 CASRRGQGSSYNEQFF TGTGCCAGCAGAAGGGGACAGGGTAGCTCCTACAATGAGCAGTTCTTC
- TRBJ2-5 - TRBV29-1 CSVVSGQRAWEIQYF TGCAGCGTTGTTTCGGGACAGCGGGCGTGGGAGATCCAGTACTTC
- TRBJ2-4 - TRBV7-2 CASSFGNIQYF TGTGCCAGCAGCTTTGGGAACATTCAGTACTTC
once TRBJ2-1 - TRBV4-2 CASSQEGRFWDEQFF TGTGCCAGCAGCCAAGAAGGGAGATTTTGGGATGAGCAGTTCTTC
- TRBJ1-2 TRBD1 TRBV6-5 CASSQGVANYGYTF TGTGCCAGCAGCCAGGGGGTAGCTAACTATGGCTACACCTTC
- TRBJ2-7 - TRBV11-3 CASSYKSTYEQYF TGTGCCAGCAGCTATAAATCTACCTACGAGCAGTACTTC